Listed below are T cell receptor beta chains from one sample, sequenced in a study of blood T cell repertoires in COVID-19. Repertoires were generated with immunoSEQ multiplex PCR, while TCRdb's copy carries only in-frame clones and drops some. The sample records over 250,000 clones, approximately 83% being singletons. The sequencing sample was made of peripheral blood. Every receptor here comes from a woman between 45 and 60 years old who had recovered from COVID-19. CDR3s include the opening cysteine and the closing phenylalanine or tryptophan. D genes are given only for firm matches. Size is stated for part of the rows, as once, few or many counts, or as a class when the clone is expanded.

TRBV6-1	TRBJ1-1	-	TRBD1	CASSEGDRGNTEAFF	TGTGCCAGCAGTGAAGGGGACAGGGGGAACACTGAAGCTTTCTTT
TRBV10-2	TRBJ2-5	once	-	CASSTLASQETQYF	TGCGCCAGCAGTACTCTAGCGTCCCAAGAGACCCAGTACTTC
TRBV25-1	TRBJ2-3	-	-	CASSGTSETSTDTQYF	TGTGCCAGCAGCGGTACTAGTGAAACAAGCACAGATACGCAGTATTTT
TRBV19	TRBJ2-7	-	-	CASSLGTGTSYEQYF	TGTGCCAGTAGCCTCGGGACAGGGACTAGCTACGAGCAGTACTTC
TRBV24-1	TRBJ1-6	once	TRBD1	CATSDYIGQGASSPLHF	TGTGCCACCAGTGATTACATAGGACAGGGGGCAAGTTCACCCCTCCACTTT
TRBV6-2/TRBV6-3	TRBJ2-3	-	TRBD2	CASSYPLAEVSDTQYF	TGTGCCAGCAGTTACCCACTAGCGGAGGTGTCAGATACGCAGTATTTT
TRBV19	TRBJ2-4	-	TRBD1	CASSTGTALAKNIQYF	TGTGCCAGTAGTACTGGGACAGCCCTAGCCAAAAACATTCAGTACTTC
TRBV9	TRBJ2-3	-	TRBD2	CASSAQIGLAGGTDTQYF	TGTGCCAGCAGCGCTCAAATTGGACTAGCGGGAGGTACAGATACGCAGTATTTT
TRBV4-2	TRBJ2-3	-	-	CASSQDRAAGSADTQYF	TGTGCCAGCAGCCAAGATAGGGCGGCGGGTTCGGCAGATACGCAGTATTTT
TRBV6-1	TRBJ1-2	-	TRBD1	CASSERRDSQGYTF	TGTGCCAGCAGTGAAAGACGGGACAGCCAAGGCTACACCTTC
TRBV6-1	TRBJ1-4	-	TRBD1	CASSELTGGGNTEKLFF	TGTGCCAGCAGTGAACTAACAGGGGGTGGGAATACTGAAAAACTGTTTTTT
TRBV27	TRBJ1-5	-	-	CASSSQGRNQPQHF	TGTGCCAGCAGCTCTCAGGGGCGCAATCAGCCCCAGCATTTT
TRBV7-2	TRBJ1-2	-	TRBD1	CASSLDSTGAGYGYTF	TGTGCCAGCAGCTTAGACTCGACAGGGGCAGGCTATGGCTACACCTTC
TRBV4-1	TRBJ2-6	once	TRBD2	CASSIGRAGANVLTF	TGCGCCAGCAGCATAGGGAGGGCTGGGGCCAACGTCCTGACTTTC
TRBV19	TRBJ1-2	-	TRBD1	CASSQGAYYGYTF	TGTGCCAGTAGCCAGGGGGCATACTATGGCTACACCTTC
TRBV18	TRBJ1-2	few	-	CASSPPSFYGYTF	TGTGCCAGCTCACCACCGTCGTTCTATGGCTACACCTTC
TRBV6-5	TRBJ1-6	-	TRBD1	CASNSGQGSSPLHF	TGTGCCAGCAATTCGGGACAGGGTTCTTCACCCCTCCACTTT
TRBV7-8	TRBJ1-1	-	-	CAGGGVPNTEAFF	TGTGCCGGCGGGGGGGTCCCGAACACTGAAGCTTTCTTT
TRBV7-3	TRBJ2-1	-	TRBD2	CASSLEAGVYNEQFF	TGTGCCAGCAGCTTAGAAGCGGGGGTTTACAATGAGCAGTTCTTC
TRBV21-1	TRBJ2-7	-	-	CASSKEDRGYEQYF	TGTGCCAGCAGCAAAGAGGACAGGGGCTACGAGCAGTACTTC
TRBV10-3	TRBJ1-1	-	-	CAISVREEVTEAFF	TGTGCCATCAGTGTAAGGGAGGAGGTCACTGAAGCTTTCTTT
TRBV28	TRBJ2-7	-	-	CASRSTASEQYF	TGTGCCAGCAGGAGCACCGCTTCCGAGCAGTACTTC
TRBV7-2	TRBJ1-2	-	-	CASSLEAGDGYTF	TGTGCCAGCAGCTTAGAGGCAGGTGATGGCTACACCTTC
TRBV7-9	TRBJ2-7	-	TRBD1	CATQGIEGVAEQYF	TGTGCCACACAGGGGATAGAGGGAGTCGCCGAGCAGTACTTC
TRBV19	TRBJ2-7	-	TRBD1	CASSQHPGTGGHEQYF	TGTGCCAGTAGCCAACATCCCGGGACAGGGGGCCACGAGCAGTACTTC
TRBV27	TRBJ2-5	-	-	CASSPLGGAGAETQYF	TGTGCCAGTTCCCCTCTGGGGGGCGCGGGAGCCGAGACCCAGTACTTC
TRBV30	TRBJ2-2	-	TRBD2	CAYRLAGPTGELFF	TGTGCCTACCGACTAGCGGGGCCCACCGGGGAGCTGTTTTTT
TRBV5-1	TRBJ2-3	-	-	CASIPLAGGTDTQYF	TGCGCCAGCATCCCGTTGGCAGGGGGCACAGATACGCAGTATTTT
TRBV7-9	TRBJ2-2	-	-	CASSLGLGVSGAGELFF	TGTGCCAGCAGCTTAGGTTTAGGAGTTTCCGGAGCCGGGGAGCTGTTTTTT
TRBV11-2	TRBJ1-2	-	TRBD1	CASSVRIGTGEGYTF	TGTGCCAGCAGCGTACGCATCGGGACAGGGGAAGGCTACACCTTC
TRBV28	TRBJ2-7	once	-	CASSLGLTGFYEQYF	TGTGCCAGCAGTTTAGGGTTGACAGGTTTCTACGAGCAGTACTTC
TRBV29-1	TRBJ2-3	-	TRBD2	CSGGGVPTDTQYF	TGCAGCGGGGGGGGAGTCCCTACAGATACGCAGTATTTT
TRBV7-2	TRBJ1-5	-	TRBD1	CASSLTGGDSQPQHF	TGTGCCAGCAGCTTAACAGGGGGCGACAGTCAGCCCCAGCATTTT
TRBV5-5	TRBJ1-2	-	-	CASSSPGRETNYGYTF	TGTGCCAGCAGCTCCCCAGGGCGGGAAACTAACTATGGCTACACCTTC
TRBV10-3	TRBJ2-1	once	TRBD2	CAISEPGLAKSYNEQFF	TGTGCCATCAGTGAGCCCGGACTAGCTAAATCCTACAATGAGCAGTTCTTC
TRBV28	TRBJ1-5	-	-	CASSFGGARQPQHF	TGTGCCAGCAGTTTCGGGGGGGCTAGGCAGCCCCAGCATTTT
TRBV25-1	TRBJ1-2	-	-	CASSERQRNGYTF	TGTGCCAGCAGTGAGAGACAGCGTAATGGCTACACCTTC
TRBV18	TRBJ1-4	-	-	CASSPPAGNEKLFF	TGTGCCAGCTCACCACCGGCGGGGAATGAAAAACTGTTTTTT
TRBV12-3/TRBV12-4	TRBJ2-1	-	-	CASSLSGFEQFF	TGTGCCAGCAGTTTATCGGGGTTCGAGCAGTTCTTC
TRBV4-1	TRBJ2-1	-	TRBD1	CASSLTGQGNEQFF	TGCGCCAGCAGCCTGACGGGACAGGGCAATGAGCAGTTCTTC
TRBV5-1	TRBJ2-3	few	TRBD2	CASNSGSTDTQYF	TGCGCCAGCAACAGCGGGAGTACAGATACGCAGTATTTT
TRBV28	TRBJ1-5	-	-	CASRTEPSAYQPQHF	TGTGCCAGCAGGACGGAGCCTTCGGCCTATCAGCCCCAGCATTTT
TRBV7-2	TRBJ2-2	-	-	CASSPPGAYTGELFF	TGTGCCAGCAGCCCCCCTGGGGCTTACACCGGGGAGCTGTTTTTT
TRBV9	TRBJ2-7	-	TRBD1	CASSVAGTGFYEQYF	TGTGCCAGCAGCGTAGCAGGGACAGGGTTTTACGAGCAGTACTTC
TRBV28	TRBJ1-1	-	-	CASSPNEGQGTEAFF	TGTGCCAGCAGTCCGAATGAGGGACAAGGGACTGAAGCTTTCTTT
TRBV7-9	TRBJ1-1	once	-	CASSFPPVNTEAFF	TGTGCCAGCAGCTTTCCCCCAGTGAACACTGAAGCTTTCTTT
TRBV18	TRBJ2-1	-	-	CASSLGTPSSYNEQFF	TGTGCCAGCTCCCTCGGGACTCCGAGCTCCTACAATGAGCAGTTCTTC
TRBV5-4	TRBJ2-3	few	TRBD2	CASSPPSGTDTQYF	TGTGCCAGCAGCCCCCCTAGCGGTACAGATACGCAGTATTTT
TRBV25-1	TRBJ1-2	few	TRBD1	CASSGGQGDFGYTF	TGTGCCAGCAGTGGTGGACAGGGGGATTTTGGCTACACCTTC